The TCR beta chain under discussion was sequenced for a study of blood T cell repertoires in COVID-19. Study summary: From T cells, B-cell-depleted T cells, or PBMCs came the material, which was cDNA or gDNA.

CDR1 and CDR2 (germline): SGHNT, YYREEE (reference sequence). Between the trimmed V and J ends, which lost 5 bases and 2 bases, there was a span of 11 bases. The CDR3 covers 13 residues. In the study's own analysis: Amplification from reference gene primers served as the basis for estimated nucleated cell counts. Generated by immunoSEQ multiplex PCR, the TCRdb table keeps only in-frame clones and is missing some. That table supplies the V and J calls and clone size; D and trimming were determined from the DNA. The sample shows about 120,000 clones, around 85% of them seen only once. This receptor was identified in a man between 60 and 75 years old with acute or convalescent COVID-19. The sample consisted of peripheral blood. This rearrangement joins TRBV5-4 to TRBJ2-7; D uncertain. This CDR3 is CASRNQETYEQYF. The CDR3 nucleotides read TGTGCCAGCAGGAACCAGGAAACCTACGAGCAGTACTTC.